The 28 T cell receptor beta chains given below trace back to one sample, sequenced in a study of blood T cell repertoires in COVID-19. Clones were read by immunoSEQ multiplex PCR, and TCRdb kept only the in-frame ones, dropping some. Altogether tens of thousands of clones are present, over 80% being singletons, with the ten largest covering 15%. Sequenced: peripheral blood. The receptors here all came from a man aged 60 to 69 with active COVID-19.

This clone was seen more than once but under ten times. V is TRBV11-3 and J is TRBJ2-7; 8 nucleotides agree with TRBD2. Germline CDR1 is SGHNT and CDR2 is YENEEA. CDR3 length: 12 amino acids. V dropped 3 bases and J dropped 6; count of bases not matched to a gene: 1. The CDR3 region is CASSFAGGEQYF. The CDR3 DNA follows: TGTGCCAGCAGCTTCGCGGGGGGCGAGCAGTACTTC.

This chain's CDR3 is CASSSQGALSYEQYF. The CDR3 DNA follows: TGTGCCAGCAGTTCACAGGGGGCCCTCTCCTACGAGCAGTACTTC. The chain is built from TRBV6-5 and TRBJ2-7, with 9 positions matching TRBD1. This CDR3 has 15 residues. Germline values: CDR1 MNHEY, CDR2 SVGAGI. Losses at the gene ends were 4 bases for V and 0 bases for J; bases not matched to a gene: 4.

The J gene is TRBJ2-7, the V gene TRBV2, with a tentative D call TRBD1 (6 bases). Germline V gene data show CDR1 as SNHLY and CDR2 as FYNNEI. V was clipped by 4 bases and J by 0 bases, with 7 bases between them. This CDR3 is built from 13 residues. The CDR3 loop reads CASSGDTSYEQYF. CDR3 nucleotide sequence: TGTGCCAGCAGTGGGGACACCTCCTACGAGCAGTACTTC.

The chain has TRBV28 and TRBJ1-5, with 7 bases matching TRBD1. This CDR3 region has 14 residues. V was clipped by 3 bases and J by 7 bases; unmatched bases: 6. The germline V gene encodes CDR1 MDHEN and CDR2 SYDVKM. The chain's CDR3 is CASSFRGPEQPQHF. Written as DNA, the CDR3 is TGTGCCAGCAGTTTTAGGGGGCCGGAACAGCCCCAGCATTTT. Using reference TRBV28 and TRBJ1-5 for the parts outside the CDR3, the full variable domain is DVKVTQSSRYLVKRTGEKVFLECVQDMDHENMFWYRQDPGLGLRLIYFSYDVKMKEKGDIPEGYSVSREKKERFSLILESASTNQTSMYLCASSFRGPEQPQHFGDGTRLSIL.

This chain links TRBV29-1 with TRBJ2-2; TRBD1 aligns across 8 bases. Germline V lookup: CDR1 SQVTM, CDR2 ANQGSEA. There are 13 residues in the CDR3. V shed 6 bases and J 4 bases; nucleotides not matched to a gene: 4. In DNA form, the CDR3 reads TGCAGCGTGACAGGGGACGGCACCGGGGAGCTGTTTTTT. It is translated as CSVTGDGTGELFF.

The chain recombines TRBV7-9 with TRBJ1-2; TRBD1 matches 8 bases. Germline V gene lookup returns CDR1 SEHNR and CDR2 FQNEAQ (reference sequence). The CDR3 spans 15 residues. J was trimmed by 1 base and V by 5 bases; bases with no gene match: 6. The CDR3 loop is CASSRGTGINYGYTF. The CDR3 DNA reads TGTGCCAGCAGCCGAGGGACAGGCATTAACTATGGCTACACCTTC. The entire variable domain, with the rest obtained from reference TRBV7-9 and TRBJ1-2, is as follows: DTGVSQNPRHKITKRGQNVTFRCDPISEHNRLYWYRQTLGQGPEFLTYFQNEAQLEKSRLLSDRFSAERPKGSFSTLEIQRTEQGDSAMYLCASSRGTGINYGYTFGSGTRLTVV.

The CDR3 region is CSASSAGRTGEQYF. CDR3 sequence (DNA): TGCAGTGCTAGTTCGGCAGGCCGGACGGGGGAGCAGTACTTC. The chain recombines TRBV20-1 with TRBJ2-7; D may be TRBD2 (5 bases). This CDR3 is built from 14 residues. Per germline, CDR1 DFQATT and CDR2 SNEGSKA (reference sequence). Trimming shortened V by 3 bases and J by 7 bases, and 19 bases separated the two germline ends.

Concerning this clone itself: In the same sample, other DNA sequences code for this CDR3. V and J are TRBV18 and TRBJ2-7, with 7 bases matching TRBD2. Germline CDR1 KGHSH, CDR2 LQKENI. The CDR3 is 13 residues long. V dropped 2 bases and J dropped 2; count of bases not matched to a gene: 0. The CDR3 DNA reads as TGTGCCAGCTCACCAAGCGGGGCCTACGAGCAGTACTTC. It encodes CASSPSGAYEQYF.

The rearrangement links TRBV27 to TRBJ2-3; D call uncertain. The germline CDR1 and CDR2 sequences are MNHEY and SMNVEV (reference sequence). The CDR3 covers 15 residues. V was shortened by 5 bases and J by 0 bases, with 12 bases between the two germline ends. The CDR3 reads CASSIQDPSTDTQYF. The DNA of the CDR3 is TGTGCCAGCAGTATTCAGGATCCTAGCACAGATACGCAGTATTTT.

The chain couples TRBV7-2 to TRBJ1-2; a weak D match, TRBD1 (6 bases). Germline CDR1 is SGHTA and CDR2 is FQGNSA. This CDR3 spans 13 amino acids. V dropped 2 bases and J dropped 6 bases, with 10 bases sitting between them. CDR3 DNA sequence: TGTGCCAGCAGCTTACAGGGGCTTGATGGCTACACCTTC. It codes for CASSLQGLDGYTF.

The chain links TRBV4-1 to TRBJ2-5; no reliable D call. The V end was cut by 4 bases, the J end by 1 base, with 7 bases between. CDR1 and CDR2 from the germline V gene are MGHRA and YSYEKL. CDR3 length: 13 residues. The CDR3 nucleotides read TGCGCCAGCAGCCGGGCCTTCCAAGAGACCCAGTACTTC. This gives the protein CASSRAFQETQYF.

The chain couples TRBV24-1 to TRBJ2-7; TRBD2 agrees at 8 bases. The J segment lost 3 bases and the V segment lost 3 bases, leaving 6 bases of the junction unmatched. Looked up from germline, CDR1 is KGHDR and CDR2 is SFDVKD. This CDR3 is 15 amino acids long. In DNA form, the CDR3 reads TGTGCCACCAGTGATATGTCTAGCGGGCACTACGAGCAGTACTTC. Amino acids: CATSDMSSGHYEQYF.

V gene TRBV6-6 combines with J gene TRBJ2-1; possible D gene TRBD1, 5 bases. This CDR3 has 15 residues. The germline V and J ends were trimmed by 0 bases and 4 bases, with 10 bases remaining between them. Germline V lookup: CDR1 MNHNY, CDR2 SVGAGI (reference sequence). The CDR3 DNA sequence: TGTGCCAGCAGTTACTCGGCAGGGTCTTACAATGAGCAGTTCTTC. The encoded protein is CASSYSAGSYNEQFF.

The rearrangement joins TRBV6-1 to TRBJ2-7, with 11 nucleotides matching TRBD1. V lost 3 bases to trimming and J lost 3 bases; unmatched junction nucleotides: 4. This CDR3 has 15 amino acids. Germline V gene sequence: CDR1 MNHNS, CDR2 SASEGT. The CDR3 is CASSEPGQGGYEQYF. Here the CDR3 DNA reads TGTGCCAGCAGTGAGCCGGGACAGGGGGGCTACGAGCAGTACTTC.

The table lists this clone with a few counts. This rearrangement joins TRBV7-8 to TRBJ2-7; 7 nucleotides agree with TRBD1. Trimming at V came to 4 bases and at J to 2 bases, leaving 8 bases not matched to a gene. There are 15 residues in the CDR3. CDR1 and CDR2 from the germline V gene are SGHVS and FQNEAQ. The CDR3 sequence is CASSSLDRVTYEQYF. The DNA for the CDR3 is TGTGCCAGCAGCTCGCTCGACAGGGTCACCTACGAGCAGTACTTC. The full variable domain, its missing parts supplied by reference TRBV7-8 and TRBJ2-7, is GAGVSQSPRYKVAKRGQDVALRCDPISGHVSLFWYQQALGQGPEFLTYFQNEAQLDKSGLPSDRFFAERPEGSVSTLKIQRTQQEDSAVYLCASSSLDRVTYEQYFGPGTRLTVT.

This clone was seen a few times. The rearrangement uses TRBV3-1 (or the pseudogene TRBV3-2) and TRBJ1-5; D gene unclear. Trimming pared 2 bases from V and 6 bases from J, leaving 14 bases between. CDR1 and CDR2 from the germline V gene are LGHDT and YNNKEL (reference sequence). The CDR3 spans 15 residues. This CDR3 reads CASSQRWAGCQPQHF. The CDR3 DNA sequence: TGTGCCAGCAGCCAAAGATGGGCCGGTTGTCAGCCCCAGCATTTT.

In this sample, this clone turned up once. J is TRBJ2-7 and V is TRBV28; TRBD1 agrees at 12 bases. Germline V gives CDR1 MDHEN, CDR2 SYDVKM. There are 15 residues in the CDR3. With V trimmed by 11 bases and J by 8 bases, 16 bases remained unmatched. CDR3 protein: CACYPAGQGAAQQYF. CDR3 DNA sequence: TGTGCCTGCTACCCCGCGGGACAGGGGGCGGCGCAGCAGTACTTC.

The V call is TRBV5-1, the J call TRBJ2-6; TRBD2 agrees at 11 bases. CDR3 length equals 21 residues. J lost 0 bases, V lost 3 bases, and 14 bases had no gene match. Germline-derived CDR1 and CDR2 are SGHRS and YFSETQ. The CDR3, as DNA: TGCGCCAGCAGCTCCCGGACGGTGACTAGCGGGGCGAACTCTGGGGCCAACGTCCTGACTTTC. Amino acid sequence: CASSSRTVTSGANSGANVLTF.

V gene TRBV29-1 combines with J gene TRBJ2-7; D uncertain. The V end lost 1 base, the J end lost 3 bases, and 7 bases lay between the germline ends. The CDR3 contains 12 residues. The V gene's germline CDR1 is SQVTM and CDR2 ANQGSEA. The CDR3 loop is CSVEGTGYEQYF. CDR3 nucleotides: TGCAGCGTTGAAGGAACGGGCTACGAGCAGTACTTC.

This clone appeared a few times. The chain has TRBV6-6 and TRBJ2-3; D gene ambiguous. From germline, CDR1 is MNHNY and CDR2 SVGAGI (reference sequence). The CDR3 extends over 13 amino acids. V was shortened by 4 bases and J by 1 base, with 6 bases between the two germline ends. CDR3 residues: CASSFQGTDTQYF. The CDR3 region has the DNA TGTGCCAGCAGTTTTCAGGGCACAGATACGCAGTATTTT.

The J gene is TRBJ2-7, the V gene TRBV28; 9 bases are shared with TRBD1. Trimming removed 7 bases from V and 2 bases from J; junction bases left unmatched: 6. This CDR3 has 14 amino acids. Germline V lookup: CDR1 MDHEN, CDR2 SYDVKM. Here the CDR3 DNA reads TGTGCCAGCACTCCGACAGGGGGAGCCTACGAGCAGTACTTC. Protein: CASTPTGGAYEQYF.

This clone was detected a few times. This chain connects TRBV3-1 (or the pseudogene TRBV3-2) to TRBJ2-7, with 13 bases aligning to TRBD2. Per germline, CDR1 LGHDT and CDR2 YNNKEL (reference sequence). The junction had 4 bases not matched to a gene; V was cut back by 4 bases and J by 4 bases. The CDR3 runs to 15 residues. The CDR3 spells CASSLGTSGVYEQYF. In DNA, the CDR3 is TGTGCCAGCAGCCTGGGGACTAGCGGGGTTTACGAGCAGTACTTC.

The chain combines TRBV6-5 with TRBJ1-3, with 9 bases lining up with TRBD1. CDR1 is MNHEY, CDR2 SVGAGI, per germline. CDR3 length: 13 residues. V shed 6 bases, J shed 8 bases, and the junction held 5 bases outside the gene matches. CDR3 region: CASRDRGSDTIYF. CDR3 coding DNA: TGTGCCAGCAGGGACAGGGGCTCGGACACCATATATTTT.

The chain combines TRBV30 with TRBJ1-5; TRBD1 matches at 7 bases. This CDR3 region has 15 residues. Germline CDR1 reads GTSNPN; CDR2 reads SVGIG (reference sequence). V shed 1 base, J shed 6 bases, and the junction held 9 bases outside the gene matches. CDR3 region: CAWSGTGVFGQPQHF. CDR3 nucleotide sequence: TGTGCCTGGAGTGGAACAGGGGTTTTCGGTCAGCCCCAGCATTTT.

V usage is TRBV2 and J usage is TRBJ2-1, with D hard to call. The V and J ends lost 4 bases and 5 bases respectively, with 3 bases between them. Germline V CDR1 and CDR2: SNHLY, FYNNEI. There are 11 residues in the CDR3. CDR3 protein: CASSGDNEQFF. The CDR3 DNA sequence: TGTGCCAGCAGTGGAGACAATGAGCAGTTCTTC.

The V gene is TRBV24-1, the J gene TRBJ2-1, with a possible D match to TRBD1 (5 bases). From germline, CDR1 is KGHDR and CDR2 SFDVKD. CDR3 size: 13 residues. Deletions cut 3 bases from V and 8 bases from J, with 10 bases between. For the CDR3, the DNA is TGTGCCACCAGTGATACTTGGGGCCATGAGCAGTTCTTC. This sequence encodes CATSDTWGHEQFF.

CDR3 in DNA: TGCGCCAGCAGCTTAGGCCTAGGGGGACACGCGAACACTGAAGCTTTCTTT. Its translation is CASSLGLGGHANTEAFF. This chain joins TRBV5-1 and TRBJ1-1; D might be TRBD1 (6 bases). V was trimmed by 2 bases and J by 1 base, leaving 18 bases between them. Looked up from germline, CDR1 is SGHRS and CDR2 is YFSETQ. The CDR3 spans 17 residues.

The V call is TRBV25-1, the J call TRBJ2-2; weak D call: TRBD1 (8 bases). The ends were cut back, 7 bases at V and 5 bases at J, with 17 bases in the middle. CDR1 is MGHDK and CDR2 is SYGVNS in the germline V gene. The CDR3 is 15 amino acids. The CDR3 region has the DNA TGTGCCAGCACCACGGACAGGGAGGGGACCGGGGAGCTGTTTTTT. This encodes CASTTDREGTGELFF.